The 28 T cell receptor beta chains given below trace back to one sample, sequenced in a study of CD8 T cells in Susac syndrome. Random hexamers served to reverse transcribe roughly 0.5 to 1 ug RNA. MiXCR was run by TCRdb on the immunoSEQ multiplex PCR reads, yielding one entry per CDR3 protein. The top ten clones hold around 0.13% of a sample with 120,000 or so distinct CDR3 sequences, approximately 94% of them seen once. Material for sequencing was CD4+ T cells from PBMCs. These receptor sequences come from a human donor with multiple sclerosis.

V usage is TRBV4-3 and J usage is TRBJ2-2, with 12 bases fitting TRBD1. V was clipped by 0 bases and J by 5 bases; unmatched bases: 1. Per the germline V gene, CDR1 is LGHNA and CDR2 is YSLEER. The CDR3 has 16 residues. DNA for the CDR3: TGCGCCAGCAGCCAAGAGGGACAGGGGGCAACCGGGGAGCTGTTTTTT. Protein product: CASSQEGQGATGELFF.

The chain links TRBV5-1 to TRBJ2-6; the D gene is possibly TRBD1 (6 bases). V shed 6 bases and J shed 0 bases, with 22 bases lying between them. The CDR3 totals 19 residues. The V gene's germline CDR1 is SGHRS and CDR2 YFSETQ. The CDR3 protein is CASTTTTDRGNSGANVLTF. CDR3 bases: TGCGCCAGCACCACAACCACGGACAGAGGGAACTCTGGGGCCAACGTCCTGACTTTC.

V gene TRBV29-1 combines with J gene TRBJ1-1; no firm D call. Germline CDR1 SQVTM, CDR2 ANQGSEA. Trimming shortened V by 4 bases and J by 1 base, and 13 bases separated the two germline ends. The CDR3 contains 14 residues. Here the CDR3 reads CSVVDNRKNTEAFF. CDR3 sequence (DNA): TGCAGCGTTGTGGATAACAGAAAGAACACTGAAGCTTTCTTT.

This chain links TRBV9 with TRBJ1-1, with D possibly being TRBD1 (5 bases). This CDR3 spans 13 amino acids. Germline V lookup: CDR1 SGDLS, CDR2 YYNGEE. The V end lost 2 bases, the J end lost 3 bases, and 8 bases lay between the germline ends. The CDR3 is CASSVGPHTEAFF. CDR3 nucleotide sequence: TGTGCCAGCAGCGTGGGGCCCCACACTGAAGCTTTCTTT.

The chain is built from TRBV5-1 and TRBJ2-1; D might be TRBD2 (5 bases). Per the germline V gene, CDR1 is SGHRS and CDR2 is YFSETQ. This CDR3 contains 14 residues. V lost 3 bases, J lost 7 bases, and 14 bases lay in between. CDR3 coding DNA: TGCGCCAGCAGCTCTACTAGAATGGGGAATGAGCAGTTCTTC. Amino acids: CASSSTRMGNEQFF.

The V and J genes are TRBV29-1 and TRBJ1-1; no reliable D call. Between the trimmed V and J ends, which lost 6 bases and 0 bases, there was a span of 14 bases. CDR1 and CDR2 from the germline V gene are SQVTM and ANQGSEA. This CDR3 contains 14 residues. The CDR3 region is CSVHLRLVNTEAFF. CDR3 nucleotides: TGCAGCGTGCACTTGCGCCTGGTGAACACTGAAGCTTTCTTT.

The rearrangement uses TRBV25-1 and TRBJ2-7; tentative D call: TRBD1 (6 bases). The CDR3 totals 13 residues. The V end lost 6 bases, the J end lost 6 bases, and 15 bases lay between the germline ends. CDR1 is MGHDK and CDR2 is SYGVNS in the germline V gene. The CDR3 loop reads CASSEGDTFEQYF. Written as DNA, the CDR3 is TGTGCCAGCAGCGAAGGGGACACTTTCGAGCAGTACTTC.

The genes are TRBV12-3 or TRBV12-4 and TRBJ2-2; 7 bases are shared with TRBD1. Trimming cost V 6 bases and J 6 bases; bases outside gene matches: 22. The CDR3 is 19 residues long. The CDR3 reads CASRPTFGTDRELAGELFF. The CDR3 bases are TGTGCCAGCAGACCCACTTTCGGGACAGACAGGGAGCTGGCCGGGGAGCTGTTTTTT.

The chain combines TRBV5-1 with TRBJ1-4, with 7 bases that match TRBD1. V dropped 0 bases and J dropped 0; count of bases not matched to a gene: 8. The CDR3 length is 18 residues. Germline V lookup: CDR1 SGHRS, CDR2 YFSETQ. The CDR3 DNA reads TGCGCCAGCAGCTTGGGTCTACAGGGGCCAGCAACTAATGAAAAACTGTTTTTT. This translates into CASSLGLQGPATNEKLFF.

This chain uses TRBV29-1 with TRBJ2-5; D is possibly TRBD1 (5 bases). Trimming cost V 4 bases and J 3 bases, with 9 bases left between them. The CDR3 runs 12 residues. Germline V gives CDR1 SQVTM, CDR2 ANQGSEA. The CDR3 DNA reads TGCAGCGTTGCCAGGGTGGAAGAGACCCAGTACTTC. Protein sequence: CSVARVEETQYF.

The chain recombines TRBV6-2 or TRBV6-3 with TRBJ2-3, with 8 nucleotides matching TRBD2. The J segment lost 4 bases and the V segment lost 4 bases, leaving 7 bases of the junction unmatched. The CDR3 has 15 amino acids. Germline loops: CDR1 MNHEY, CDR2 SVGEGT. Here the CDR3 reads CASSFGTRAADTQYF. The CDR3 DNA reads TGTGCCAGCAGTTTCGGGACTAGGGCTGCAGATACGCAGTATTTT.

The chain recombines TRBV7-2 with TRBJ1-2; 8 bases fit TRBD1. The trim removed 3 bases at V and 6 bases at J, leaving 15 bases unmatched. CDR1 and CDR2 (germline): SGHTA, FQGNSA. The CDR3 covers 17 residues. CDR3 sequence reads: CASSFRRTGGGDDGYTF. The CDR3 DNA is TGTGCCAGCAGCTTCCGGCGTACAGGGGGTGGGGATGATGGCTACACCTTC.

CDR3 sequence reads: CASSRGPSGALNYGYTF. The CDR3 DNA is TGTGCCAGCAGTCGAGGGCCATCAGGGGCGCTTAACTATGGCTACACCTTC. The rearrangement links TRBV7-2 to TRBJ1-2; a weak D match, TRBD1 (6 bases). CDR1 is SGHTA, CDR2 FQGNSA, per germline. V was trimmed by 6 bases and J by 1 base, leaving 21 bases between them. The length of the CDR3 is 17 residues.

This clonotype was seen only a few times. The chain has TRBV3-1 and TRBJ1-2; D may be TRBD1 (5 bases). CDR3 size: 14 residues. V lost 8 bases to trimming and J lost 2 bases, with 15 bases between them. Germline V lookup: CDR1 LGHDT, CDR2 YNNKEL (reference sequence). The CDR3 protein is CASSSPQGNYGYTF. The CDR3 nucleotides are TGTGCCAGCTCCTCCCCCCAGGGAAACTATGGCTACACCTTC.

This rearrangement joins TRBV20-1 to TRBJ1-2, with 10 positions matching TRBD1. Germline lookup yields CDR1 DFQATT and CDR2 SNEGSKA (reference sequence). There are 15 residues in the CDR3. The junction had 9 bases not matched to a gene; V was cut back by 5 bases and J by 3 bases. CDR3 amino acids: CSAPPGQGIDYGYTF. CDR3 coding DNA: TGCAGTGCTCCACCGGGACAGGGGATAGACTATGGCTACACCTTC.

This clonotype has just one count. This sequence joins TRBV19 and TRBJ2-7; no firm D call. Per germline, CDR1 LNHDA and CDR2 SQIVND (reference sequence). The CDR3 consists of 13 residues. Trimming shortened V by 5 bases and J by 2 bases, and 10 bases separated the two germline ends. The CDR3 bases are TGTGCCAGTAGTCCAGCAAGTACCTACGAGCAGTACTTC. Its translation: CASSPASTYEQYF. Based on the CDR3 plus reference TRBV19 and TRBJ2-7, the full variable domain is DGGITQSPKYLFRKEGQNVTLSCEQNLNHDAMYWYRQDPGQGLRLIYYSQIVNDFQKGDIAEGYSVSREKKESFPLTVTSAQKNPTAFYLCASSPASTYEQYFGPGTRLTVT.

The CDR3 DNA follows: TGCGCCAGCAGCCAAGTACCCGTTGAATCAGATACGCAGTATTTT. It codes for CASSQVPVESDTQYF. V usage is TRBV4-3 and J usage is TRBJ2-3; no clear D gene. Germline V gene lookup returns CDR1 LGHNA and CDR2 YSLEER. This CDR3 contains 15 residues. V gave up 1 base and J gave up 4 bases, with 12 bases separating them.

V usage is TRBV12-3 or TRBV12-4 and J usage is TRBJ1-4; D might be TRBD1 (6 bases). This CDR3 has 14 residues. V was shortened by 5 bases and J by 6 bases, with 13 bases between the two germline ends. The DNA for the CDR3 is TGTGCCAGCAGTCCGGACAGACCCTATGAAAAACTGTTTTTT. Protein sequence: CASSPDRPYEKLFF.

This chain uses TRBV5-1 with TRBJ2-2; D is unresolved. CDR3 length: 14 amino acids. The germline gives CDR1 SGHRS, CDR2 YFSETQ. Trimming stripped 4 bases from V and 7 bases from J, with 14 bases between. CDR3 region: CASSPGERIGELFF. CDR3 bases: TGCGCCAGCAGCCCCGGTGAGAGGATCGGGGAGCTGTTTTTT.

The chain has TRBV6-2 or TRBV6-3 and TRBJ2-4; TRBD2 agrees at 11 bases. Germline CDR1 MNHEY, CDR2 SVGEGT. This CDR3 has 19 amino acids. V trimming: 0 bases; J trimming: 4 bases; junction bases outside the gene matches: 11. CDR3 amino acids: CASSYSGLAGSFAKNIQYF. The DNA of the CDR3 is TGTGCCAGCAGTTACTCCGGACTAGCGGGCTCGTTTGCTAAAAACATTCAGTACTTC.

The rearrangement uses TRBV6-6 and TRBJ2-7, with 9 positions matching TRBD1. Germline V gene sequence: CDR1 MNHNY, CDR2 SVGAGI (reference sequence). V was pared by 0 bases and J by 2 bases, with 2 bases of the junction left unmatched. This CDR3 is built from 15 residues. CDR3 DNA: TGTGCCAGCAGTTACTCGGACAGGGGTCCCTACGAGCAGTACTTC. Residues: CASSYSDRGPYEQYF.

The DNA of the CDR3 is TGCGCCAGCAGGTTGACCCCGACAGGGGTGAACACTGAAGCTTTCTTT. It codes for CASRLTPTGVNTEAFF. The J gene is TRBJ1-1, the V gene TRBV5-1; TRBD1 matches at 8 bases. Germline V gene sequence: CDR1 SGHRS, CDR2 YFSETQ. Trimming removed 5 bases from V and 0 bases from J; junction bases left unmatched: 9. This CDR3 comprises 16 residues.

The V call is TRBV7-2, the J call TRBJ2-2; no clear D gene. The CDR3 contains 15 residues. V was cut by 3 bases and J by 0 bases, with 8 bases left in between. The V gene's germline CDR1 is SGHTA and CDR2 FQGNSA. CDR3 in amino acids: CASSLDGANTGELFF. The CDR3 bases are TGTGCCAGCAGCTTGGACGGAGCGAACACCGGGGAGCTGTTTTTT.

The rearrangement uses TRBV6-2 or TRBV6-3 and TRBJ2-7, with 7 nucleotides matching TRBD2. Trimming took 5 bases from V and 1 from J; bases not matched to a gene: 8. Germline loops: CDR1 MNHEY, CDR2 SVGEGT. The CDR3 covers 15 residues. CDR3 coding DNA: TGTGCCAGCAGTAGCGGGGACTCCAATTCCTACGAGCAGTACTTC. Its translation is CASSSGDSNSYEQYF.

This clonotype came up once. The chain joins TRBV29-1 to TRBJ2-3; D not resolved. Trimming cost V 5 bases and J 1 base, with 10 bases left between them. The CDR3 covers 13 residues. Per the germline V gene, CDR1 is SQVTM and CDR2 is ANQGSEA. In DNA, the CDR3 is TGCAGCGTTCACCCTCGGGGCACAGATACGCAGTATTTT. This translates into CSVHPRGTDTQYF.

The chain has TRBV4-3 and TRBJ2-2; tentative D call: TRBD2 (5 bases). Trimming took off 4 bases at V and 5 bases at J, with 11 bases between the two ends. The CDR3 covers 14 residues. Germline assignment: CDR1 LGHNA and CDR2 YSLEER. The CDR3 sequence is CASSPPRGTGELFF. CDR3 in DNA: TGCGCCAGCAGCCCACCTCGGGGAACCGGGGAGCTGTTTTTT.

The chain carries TRBV25-1 and TRBJ1-1, with 10 nucleotides matching TRBD1. With 3 bases clipped from V and 1 base from J, the junction kept 5 bases outside the gene matches. The CDR3 is 16 amino acids. Germline CDR1 is MGHDK and CDR2 is SYGVNS. The CDR3 loop is CASSEKRDRGNTEAFF. Written as DNA, the CDR3 is TGTGCCAGCAGTGAGAAGAGGGACAGGGGGAACACTGAAGCTTTCTTT.

The gene calls are TRBV7-2 and TRBJ2-7; the D gene is possibly TRBD1 (6 bases). Germline-derived CDR1 and CDR2 are SGHTA and FQGNSA. V lost 3 bases and J lost 2, with 14 bases in between. There are 15 residues in the CDR3. The CDR3 loop is CASSFLPTGPYEQYF. The CDR3 coding sequence is TGTGCCAGCAGCTTCCTACCGACAGGTCCCTACGAGCAGTACTTC.